This T cell receptor beta chain was profiled in a study of T cells in Graves' hyperthyroidism and ophthalmopathy. Study information: The blood sample was taken at first diagnosis, before treatment began. Study-level results: Stable hyperthyroidism was separated from ophthalmopathy by a model based on 13 V-J features.

V was trimmed by 7 bases and J by 0 bases, leaving 16 bases between them. This CDR3 region has 15 residues. Germline V gives CDR1 MNHEY, CDR2 SMNVEV (reference sequence). Using RNA transcripts as the source, TCR beta CDR3 regions were amplified. During a first-round RT-PCR of the TCR CDR3, the HTBI primer set was used. TCRdb recomputed calls from the multiplex PCR reads with MiXCR, one row per CDR3 protein. Altogether roughly 710,000 distinct CDR3 sequences are present, approximately 36% being singletons, with the ten largest covering roughly 30%. Stable hyperthyroidism: no ophthalmopathy progression over 18 months of follow-up. This clonotype was recorded a few times. Its antigen is unidentified.

V and J are TRBV27 and TRBJ2-7; D possibly corresponds to TRBD2 (5 bases). The receptor comes from a middle-aged woman with Graves' hyperthyroidism. The sequenced sample consisted of blood. The CDR3 region is CASMTRWESSYEQYF. CDR3 bases: TGTGCCAGCATGACGCGGTGGGAGAGCTCCTACGAGCAGTACTTC.